This T cell receptor beta chain stems from a study of OX40 agonist ivuxolimab in advanced cancers. The length of the CDR3 is 13 residues. Germline V lookup: CDR1 MDHEN, CDR2 SYDVKM. Between the trimmed V and J ends, which lost 10 bases and 0 bases, there was a span of 10 bases. Method: immunoSEQ multiplex PCR; TCRdb's copy keeps in-frame clones and lacks some. The table records fewer than 70,000 clones, around 88% of them present only once. The chain combines TRBV28 with TRBJ2-4; a possible D gene is TRBD2 (5 bases). This material consisted of CD4+ or CD8+ T cells sorted from blood, taken in a trial of the OX40 agonist ivuxolimab. This sequence was found in an adult with an advanced solid tumor such as melanoma, head and neck, liver or kidney cancer. The CDR3 sequence is CATRRGAKNIQYF. The DNA of the CDR3 is TGTGCCACCCGTCGGGGAGCCAAAAACATTCAGTACTTC.